The entry below gives a single T cell receptor beta chain sequence along with its context. This clonotype was counted ten times or more. Its antigen remains undetermined. Nothing much larger sits one base from this clone, and base qualities are not available. Amplification of TCR beta CDR3 regions was carried out from RNA transcripts. The first round of RT-PCR for the TCR CDR3 was performed with the HTBI primer set and the Qiagen OneStep RT-PCR kit. A second multiplex PCR round built the libraries, followed by size selection and purification. Paired-end sequencing of the libraries was performed with 100 bp reads on an Illumina HiSeq2000. The original methods were these. Raw data were processed with SOAPnuke, discarding reads with adapters, uncalled bases, mean Phred below 15, or no exact constant-primer or identifier match. COPE v1.2.5 was used to merge high-quality paired reads, and clonotypes were defined as unique nucleotide sequences. Clonotypes were aligned to IMGT TRBV, TRBD and TRBJ reference segments using MiTCR v1.1. Analysis was restricted to V-J combinations with a frequency above 0.0001, which covered roughly 99% of repertoires. The TCS score was defined as the ratio of F50 (clonal expansion) to E x V (chaos), calculated using BLOSUM62-based TCRdist between CDR3 peptides within each V-J. Welch's t-statistics and random forest reduced 514 V-J features to 13, which were used in a naive Bayes classifier (R e1071). TCRdb reprocessed the public reads (quality trimming at Q25 with fastp, clone calling with MiXCR) and kept in-frame beta chains. Identical CDR3 protein sequences are pooled into one entry, listed with their most common genes and DNA. The V and J calls were determined by TCRdb, not by the authors. The sample profile shows around 500,000 distinct CDR3 sequences; around 15% of them were found once. The top ten clones comprise about 31% of the sample.

The sample originates from a study of T cells in Graves' hyperthyroidism and ophthalmopathy (dated by TCRdb to between 2018 and 2021). About the study as a whole: Peripheral blood was collected at initial diagnosis, before any treatment. An independent validation cohort of around 20 hyperthyroidism patients and about 16 patients who later progressed to ophthalmopathy tested prospective prediction of ophthalmopathy. To identify distinguishing TCR V-J signatures, a discovery cohort of 100 or so patients was used, comprising fewer than 45 with Graves' ophthalmopathy and 57 with stable Graves' hyperthyroidism. The roughly 90 discovery patients were divided at random into training and test sets in a 7:3 ratio. The paper reports TCR Vbeta CDR3 sequencing of 140 or so peripheral blood samples: under 45 ophthalmopathy, approximately 74 hyperthyroidism and around 17 progressor patients. Following sampling, methimazole starting at 30 mg daily was given to hyperthyroidism patients, and high-dose intravenous methylprednisolone was given to ophthalmopathy patients. In addition, the study compared T-cell repertoires in thyroid tissue and in blood from about six Graves' hyperthyroidism patients. The paper as a whole reports these results and caveats: Most expanded thyroid clonotypes (frequency above 0.001) were also found in blood, which suggests that blood repertoires may mirror thyroid immune responses. In validation, the model predicted progression to ophthalmopathy with 55% to 71% sensitivity and 72.22% specificity, a median of about six months before onset. A model built on a 13 V-J signature distinguished ophthalmopathy from stable hyperthyroidism, reaching roughly 88% sensitivity and around 82% specificity in cross-validation and 80%/75% in testing. No statistical method was used to fix the sample size in advance, and group allocation was not hidden from the investigators.

The germline V end is reduced by 6 bases and the J end by 0 bases; junction bases left unmatched: 4. The CDR3 sequence holds 15 residues, the cysteine and phenylalanine included. The entry retains the CDR3 DNA only, 45 bases that are in frame from base 1. Ophthalmopathy patients had moderately to severely active disease, Clinical Activity Score of at least 3, NOSPECS grade of at least 4, and duration under 3 months. Patients with uncontrolled infections, other autoimmune diseases, pregnancy or lactation were excluded. Clinical symptoms, serum thyroxine and TRAb, thyroid ultrasound, and orbital computed tomography formed the basis for the diagnoses. PBMCs were isolated from 8 to 10 ml of fresh peripheral blood by Ficoll-Paque density gradient centrifugation. Trizol reagent was used to extract total RNA, and RNA quality was then checked on an Agilent 2100 Bioanalyzer.

Sequenced input: blood. The receptor comes from a woman in her 30s with Graves' ophthalmopathy. In this chain, TRBV12-3 or TRBV12-4 is recombined with TRBJ2-3, and 9 junctional nucleotides match TRBD2. For the CDR3, the sequence is CASRDTSGSTDTQYF. The nucleotides read TGTGCCAGCAGGGACACTAGCGGGAGCACAGATACGCAGTATTTT.